The entry below gives a single T cell receptor beta chain sequence along with its context. Its target is not known. While unrecorded immune exposures were likely, the donors were nominally healthy when sampled. This specimen belongs to a study of cytomegalovirus exposure and HLA in healthy donors. Study in general: In an early release, HLA-typed donors contributed about 79 million unique TCR sequences. Study-level results: A later analysis linked a missense variant in DCLRE1C to the trimming of TCR beta V and J genes.

Per the germline V gene, CDR1 is MDHEN and CDR2 is SYDVKM. The CDR3 sequence is 14 residues long. Deletions cut 8 bases from V and 1 base from J, with 15 bases between. Amplification used 60 Vbeta primers and 13 Jbeta primers. Measured with immunoSEQ multiplex PCR; TCRdb has only the in-frame clones, and not every one. The data contain roughly 150,000 clones, about 74% of them singletons. The origin of this receptor is a male donor in good health and CMV-seronegative. Sequenced: PBMCs. The chain combines TRBV28 with TRBJ2-7, with D possibly TRBD1 on 5 matching bases. The CDR3 region has the DNA TGTGCCAGCCAGACAGAGCCTATTTCCTACGAGCAGTACTTC. It is translated as CASQTEPISYEQYF.